This T cell receptor (beta chain) was retrieved from a study of neoadjuvant anti-PD-1 for oral cavity cancer. At the level of the study: Around day 43, patients without progression received a fourth nivolumab dose before surgery.

The CDR3 is 14 amino acids. Germline V gene data show CDR1 as SNHLY and CDR2 as FYNNEI. The V segment lost 2 bases and the J segment 5 bases; nucleotides outside the gene matches: 3. Blood libraries mostly used 400 to 500 ng genomic DNA, six replicates each. Sequencing used immunoSEQ multiplex PCR; TCRdb keeps in-frame clones, though not all of them. The data hold approximately 83,000 clones, with approximately 80% observed a single time. The source is a person between 40 and 80 years old with oral cavity squamous cell carcinoma. The source was PBMCs, collected before nivolumab (anti-PD-1) treatment. The rearrangement links TRBV2 to TRBJ2-1, with 7 positions matching TRBD2. CDR3: CASSETGTNNEQFF. The DNA of the CDR3 is TGTGCCAGCAGTGAAACCGGGACTAACAATGAGCAGTTCTTC.